The T cell receptor beta chain described here comes from a study of blood T cells in healthy people across ages. Study-level findings and limits: Age brought a roughly linear fall in TCR beta diversity measured per million T cells. Strongly correlated with naive T cell percentage was TCR beta diversity. Long-lived donors had more naive CD4+ cells and higher diversity than aged donors.

Details on this clonotype: Its antigen is as yet unknown.

The CDR3 is 19 amino acids. Per germline, CDR1 MRHNA and CDR2 SNTAGT. V dropped 0 bases and J dropped 5 bases, with 25 bases sitting between them. Together with a sample-barcoded 5' primer, a J-beta primer mix was included in a second PCR lasting about 7 to 12 cycles. TCRdb re-analysed the 5' RACE reads in MiXCR, keeping a single row per CDR3 protein. The table has 550,000 to 700,000 distinct CDR3 sequences, 25% to 30% seen once; the top ten hold around a sixth. The study isolated at least 6 million PBMCs from each sample. Sequencing input: blood. J is TRBJ1-1 and V is TRBV6-4; no clear D gene. This TCR was recovered from a woman in her sixties or seventies in good health. CDR3 nucleotides: TGTGCCAGCAGTGACTCGTCGGGCACCTCCTCTCAAGAGTGGACTGAAGCTTTCTTT. Translation gives CASSDSSGTSSQEWTEAFF.